The T cell receptor beta chain under discussion was sequenced for a study of OX40 agonist ivuxolimab in advanced cancers. Study-level background: Ivuxolimab, which targeted the costimulatory receptor OX40 (CD134), was an agonistic, fully human IgG2 monoclonal antibody. The paper describes the monotherapy dose-escalation part (N ≈ 52 patients) of the phase I trial of ivuxolimab. Peripheral TCRbeta sequencing aimed to test whether ivuxolimab altered TCR sequence diversity and caused clonal T-cell expansion. Among the 50 to 55 dose-escalation patients, some 20 had hepatocellular carcinoma, approximately 15 melanoma, 9 renal cell carcinoma and 9 head and neck cancer. In the dose-escalation cohort, roughly 80% of patients were male, and the mean age was roughly 60 years, with a range of about 23 to 85. Intravenous ivuxolimab was administered to patients every 2 weeks at six dose levels: 0.01, 0.1, 0.3, 1.5, 3 and 10 mg/kg. Patients were allowed to have had prior anti-PD-1, anti-PD-L1 or anti-CTLA-4 therapy, and approximately 40% of the dose-escalation patients had been treated with checkpoint inhibitors. Partial responses occurred in three dose-escalation patients, of whom one had hepatocellular carcinoma and two had cutaneous melanoma. What the study reported, not specific to this receptor: Low levels of normalized T-cell clonal expansion were also seen in some patients who did not respond. At doses of 0.1 to 3.0 mg/kg, clonal expansion of both CD4+ and CD8+ T cells in blood was seen between baseline and week 6. After ivuxolimab, CD8+ T cells had more expanded clones than CD4+ T cells on average. Which antigens the clonally expanded peripheral T cells were specific for was not determined. Partial responders in the 0.1-3.0 mg/kg groups had among the lowest normalized peripheral clonal expansion, especially among CD8+ T cells.

As regards this clone: Its antigen remains unidentified. The record has no base qualities; no much larger clone is one base away.

The trial excluded patients who had a history of autoimmune disease or were on systemic immunosuppression. Peripheral blood for TCR sequencing was collected from all dose cohorts at baseline, on cycle 4 day 1, and on cycle 7 day 1. The samples were taken from a phase I, first-in-human, multicenter, open-label dose-escalation trial of ivuxolimab. Adults with locally advanced or metastatic melanoma, renal cell, hepatocellular, or head and neck squamous cell carcinoma were enrolled in the trial. Before TCR sequencing, CD4+ T cells and CD8+ T cells were sorted from peripheral blood as separate populations. Genomic DNA was extracted from sorted cells for sequencing of the TCRbeta CDR3 region. The immunoSEQ Assay was used for sequencing of TCRbeta CDR3 regions. Drawn from immuneACCESS, this table holds only the in-frame rearrangements with V and J called that TCRdb kept. Clones are partly lost; checked studies trace under half to an unresolved V gene and leave the rest unexplained. Counted in this sample were tens of thousands of clones; roughly 80% of them appeared once. More than 1.5% of the sample goes to the ten largest clones.

The CDR3, from cysteine to phenylalanine, totals 12 residues. The CDR3 DNA has 36 bases and is translated from base 1. The junction carries 4 bases between V and J, which are trimmed by 0 bases and 6 bases respectively. CDR1 and CDR2, per the germline V gene, are SGDLS and YYNGEE. This sequence was found in an adult with an advanced solid tumor such as melanoma, head and neck, liver or kidney cancer. Recombination joined TRBV9 with TRBJ2-1, with an unclear D gene assignment. This sample comprised CD4+ or CD8+ T cells sorted from blood, obtained in a trial of the OX40 agonist ivuxolimab. The DNA reads TGTGCCAGCAGCGTAGCCCCCAATGAGCAGTTCTTC. Its protein reads: CASSVAPNEQFF.